This entry lists 25 T cell receptor beta chains sequenced from one sample in a study of vaccination and CD4 T cells after COVID-19. Their target antigens are unknown. Cultured CD4+ T-cell DNA underwent Oncomine TCR Beta short-read sequencing. MiXCR was run by TCRdb on the PCR reads, yielding one entry per CDR3 protein. The sample includes about 11,000 distinct CDR3 sequences, around 50% seen only once; the top ten take over 8%. Noted treatment: roughly ten-day PBMC culture with coronavirus spike peptide pools or control peptides (ViraFEST assay). Sequenced input: CD4+ T cells from blood, cultured in vitro. These receptors were taken from a human donor who had recovered from COVID-19.

In its sample, this clonotype was seen a few times. In DNA form, the CDR3 reads TGTGCCAGCAGTGAAAGGTGGGTTGGGGCTGAAGCTTTCTTT. Its protein is CASSERWVGAEAFF. This chain connects TRBV2 to TRBJ1-1; no definite D call. The CDR3 spans 14 residues. Germline V gives CDR1 SNHLY, CDR2 FYNNEI. The V gene lost 2 bases and the J gene lost 6 bases, with 13 bases spanning the gap.

The chain carries TRBV6-4 and TRBJ1-1, with D possibly being TRBD1 (6 bases). Trimming stripped 8 bases from V and 1 base from J, with 20 bases between. The CDR3 length is 16 residues. Germline CDR1 MRHNA, CDR2 SNTAGT. The chain's CDR3 is CASPRRRGLGNTEAFF. CDR3 DNA: TGTGCCAGCCCCCGCAGGCGGGGGCTAGGGAACACTGAAGCTTTCTTT.

The chain has TRBV12-3 or TRBV12-4 and TRBJ1-2, with a weak D call TRBD1 (5 bases). V lost 6 bases and J 4 bases, leaving 18 bases between the germline ends. The length of the CDR3 is 15 residues. CDR3 sequence reads: CASSQTPGSGYGYTF. CDR3 coding DNA: TGTGCCAGCAGCCAAACCCCAGGGTCGGGCTATGGCTACACCTTC.

The V gene is TRBV20-1, the J gene TRBJ1-5; 10 nucleotides align to TRBD1. Germline-derived CDR1 and CDR2 are DFQATT and SNEGSKA (reference sequence). The trim removed 5 bases at V and 5 bases at J, leaving 6 bases unmatched. This CDR3 region has 14 residues. The DNA for the CDR3 is TGCAGTGCTTCCCGGGGACAGGGGCATCAGCCCCAGCATTTT. This sequence encodes CSASRGQGHQPQHF.

The chain has TRBV24-1 and TRBJ2-7; 7 nucleotides agree with TRBD1. The germline V gene encodes CDR1 KGHDR and CDR2 SFDVKD. The CDR3 contains 15 residues. V lost 3 bases to trimming and J lost 6 bases; unmatched junction nucleotides: 10. The DNA of the CDR3 is TGTGCCACCAGTGATCCGGACGAAAACAGGGGCGAGCAGTACTTC. Encoded protein: CATSDPDENRGEQYF.

This clonotype was seen only once. V is TRBV9 and J is TRBJ1-2; D perhaps matches TRBD1 (6 bases). V lost 3 bases and J lost 3, with 12 bases in between. The germline V gene encodes CDR1 SGDLS and CDR2 YYNGEE. The CDR3 consists of 14 residues. The CDR3 region is CASSDGNRDYGYTF. The CDR3 DNA reads as TGTGCCAGCAGCGATGGTAACAGGGACTATGGCTACACCTTC.

This chain uses TRBV19 with TRBJ2-7; TRBD1 matches at 7 bases. The CDR3 has 14 amino acids. Germline CDR1 and CDR2: LNHDA and SQIVND (reference sequence). Losses at the gene ends were 6 bases for V and 5 bases for J; bases not matched to a gene: 10. The CDR3 here is CASSRQGFNNEQYF. The CDR3 bases are TGTGCCAGTAGCAGACAGGGATTCAACAACGAGCAGTACTTC.

This clonotype was found a few times. The chain joins TRBV15 to TRBJ2-5, with D perhaps matching TRBD1 (6 bases). Germline-derived CDR1 and CDR2 are LNHNV and YYDKDF (reference sequence). The ends were cut back, 6 bases at V and 5 bases at J, with 16 bases in the middle. The CDR3 runs 14 residues. The CDR3 reads CATRVTGMWETQYF. In DNA form, the CDR3 reads TGTGCCACCAGAGTTACAGGGATGTGGGAGACCCAGTACTTC.

In its sample, this clonotype was seen a few times. CDR3 bases: TGCAGTGCCCACCCGGCTAGCGGGAGCGGGATAGCCAAAAACATTCAGTACTTC. Residues: CSAHPASGSGIAKNIQYF. The genes are TRBV20-1 and TRBJ2-4; 10 bases line up with TRBD2. This CDR3 comprises 18 residues. Germline assignment: CDR1 DFQATT and CDR2 SNEGSKA (reference sequence). The trim removed 6 bases at V and 0 bases at J, leaving 14 bases unmatched.

This chain joins TRBV12-3 or TRBV12-4 and TRBJ2-3; possibly TRBD2 for D (6 bases). Trimming took off 6 bases at V and 4 bases at J, with 32 bases between the two ends. This CDR3 is 20 amino acids long. The CDR3: CASRDAGPTGYSSVPDTQYF. CDR3 in DNA: TGTGCCAGCAGAGATGCGGGGCCGACGGGGTATTCCAGCGTGCCAGATACGCAGTATTTT.

Only one count was recorded for this clonotype. The V call is TRBV19, the J call TRBJ1-2, with D possibly being TRBD1 (5 bases). From germline, CDR1 is LNHDA and CDR2 SQIVND (reference sequence). Between the trimmed V and J ends, which lost 6 bases and 3 bases, there was a span of 17 bases. The CDR3 loop spans 15 amino acids. The CDR3: CASRRQEGADYGYTF. In DNA form, the CDR3 reads TGTGCCAGTAGGAGACAAGAAGGGGCGGACTATGGCTACACCTTC. The variable domain in full, with the rest retrieved from reference TRBV19 and TRBJ1-2, is DGGITQSPKYLFRKEGQNVTLSCEQNLNHDAMYWYRQDPGQGLRLIYYSQIVNDFQKGDIAEGYSVSREKKESFPLTVTSAQKNPTAFYLCASRRQEGADYGYTFGSGTRLTVV.

The chain employs TRBV20-1 and TRBJ1-1; D is uncertain. The CDR3 covers 16 residues. CDR1 is DFQATT and CDR2 is SNEGSKA in the germline V gene (reference sequence). The ends were cut back, 0 bases at V and 0 bases at J, with 14 bases in the middle. The CDR3 sequence: CSARELSVWMNTEAFF. Written as DNA, the CDR3 is TGCAGTGCTAGAGAACTATCTGTATGGATGAACACTGAAGCTTTCTTT.

This clonotype was seen once. The chain employs TRBV6-1 and TRBJ2-7, with TRBD1 matching over 12 bases. The CDR3 runs 15 residues. The junction had 9 bases not matched to a gene; V was cut back by 6 bases and J by 6 bases. Germline V gene sequence: CDR1 MNHNS, CDR2 SASEGT. This chain's CDR3 is CASSRPGQGASEQYF. In DNA, the CDR3 is TGTGCCAGCAGCCGACCGGGACAGGGGGCGTCCGAGCAGTACTTC.

This chain joins TRBV7-2 and TRBJ1-1, with D tentatively TRBD1 (6 bases). V lost 2 bases to trimming and J lost 4 bases, with 11 bases between them. The germline V gene has CDR1 SGHTA and CDR2 FQGNSA. The CDR3 totals 14 residues. The CDR3 coding sequence is TGTGCCAGCAGCTTAACAGGGACGGCCACTGAAGCTTTCTTT. This encodes CASSLTGTATEAFF.

The sample holds a few counts of this clonotype. The V call is TRBV20-1, the J call TRBJ1-6, with unresolved D. Germline assignment: CDR1 DFQATT and CDR2 SNEGSKA (reference sequence). V gave up 7 bases and J gave up 5 bases, with 12 bases separating them. This CDR3 has 13 amino acids. CDR3 loop: CSGADGDNSPLHF. The DNA for the CDR3 is TGCAGTGGCGCGGACGGTGATAATTCACCCCTCCACTTT.

This clonotype was seen once. The chain employs TRBV12-3 or TRBV12-4 and TRBJ2-7; D may correspond to TRBD1 or TRBD2 (5 bases each). This CDR3 is built from 13 residues. The V gene lost 6 bases and the J gene lost 6 bases, with 15 bases spanning the gap. CDR3 amino acids: CASSVRDGAEQYF. CDR3 nucleotide sequence: TGTGCCAGCAGCGTAAGGGACGGCGCCGAGCAGTACTTC.

A few counts support this clonotype. This CDR3 reads CASSYGTSSYEQYF. The CDR3 coding sequence is TGTGCCAGCAGTTACGGGACTAGCTCCTACGAGCAGTACTTC. The chain links TRBV6-5 to TRBJ2-7; 8 bases fit TRBD2. CDR3 length equals 14 residues. Germline-derived CDR1 and CDR2 are MNHEY and SVGAGI. V was pared by 2 bases and J by 0 bases, with 0 bases of the junction left unmatched.

This clonotype was seen only a few times. The DNA for the CDR3 is TGTGCCAGCTTCGCGGCGGGGGCTGTCGGGGAGCTGTTTTTT. It yields the protein CASFAAGAVGELFF. The V call is TRBV6-1, the J call TRBJ2-2, with D perhaps matching TRBD2 (7 bases). Trimming removed 8 bases from V and 7 bases from J, with 17 bases in between. The CDR3 totals 14 residues. Germline V gene sequence: CDR1 MNHNS, CDR2 SASEGT.

The rearrangement links TRBV12-3 or TRBV12-4 to TRBJ1-1; a possible D gene is TRBD1 (5 bases). This CDR3 is 14 amino acids long. With 1 base removed from V and 3 bases from J, the gap between germline ends came to 9 bases. CDR3 in DNA: TGTGCCAGCAGTTTAGGGGGGTGGGACACTGAAGCTTTCTTT. Amino acid sequence: CASSLGGWDTEAFF.

The chain uses TRBV20-1 and TRBJ2-7, with 10 positions matching TRBD2. Trimming removed 3 bases from V and 7 bases from J; junction bases left unmatched: 9. The CDR3 totals 14 residues. The germline gives CDR1 DFQATT, CDR2 SNEGSKA (reference sequence). In nucleotides, the CDR3 is TGCAGTGCTAGGTCTAGCGGGAGTTTTTATGAGCAGTACTTC. It encodes CSARSSGSFYEQYF.

This clonotype was counted only a few times. The V and J genes are TRBV7-9 and TRBJ2-6, with D tentatively TRBD1 (6 bases). Trimming cost V 1 base and J 2 bases, with 9 bases left between them. This CDR3 is built from 16 residues. CDR1 is SEHNR, CDR2 FQNEAQ, per germline (reference sequence). CDR3 bases: TGTGCCAGCAGCTTAGAGGCAGGGGCTGGGGCCAACGTCCTGACTTTC. Residues: CASSLEAGAGANVLTF.

CDR3 in amino acids: CASSYSAGGNYGYTF. The CDR3 bases are TGTGCCAGCAGTTACTCGGCTGGAGGGAACTATGGCTACACCTTC. The V call is TRBV6-2 or TRBV6-3, the J call TRBJ1-2; D call uncertain. The CDR3 runs to 15 residues. With 0 bases removed from V and 2 bases from J, the gap between germline ends came to 10 bases. CDR1 is MNHEY, CDR2 SVGEGT, per germline.

In its sample, this clonotype is medium-sized. The J gene is TRBJ2-3, the V gene TRBV12-3 or TRBV12-4; D is perhaps TRBD2 (7 bases). The CDR3 is 15 residues long. The V and J ends lost 4 bases and 10 bases respectively, with 21 bases between them. CDR3 amino acids: CASSYDLERGGAQYF. CDR3 DNA: TGTGCCAGCAGTTATGATCTAGAGAGGGGGGGCGCGCAGTATTTT.

The gene calls are TRBV27 and TRBJ2-5, with TRBD2 identical over 10 bases. The V segment lost 7 bases and the J segment 4 bases; nucleotides outside the gene matches: 9. The CDR3 length is 15 residues. Germline V CDR1 and CDR2: MNHEY, SMNVEV (reference sequence). The CDR3 DNA reads as TGTGCCAGCAAAATTGCAGCGGGAGGGCCAGAGACCCAGTACTTC. Protein sequence: CASKIAAGGPETQYF.

The V call is TRBV30, the J call TRBJ2-1; D ambiguous. The germline CDR1 and CDR2 sequences are GTSNPN and SVGIG (reference sequence). The CDR3 extends over 13 amino acids. V lost 0 bases and J 9 bases, leaving 12 bases between the germline ends. The CDR3 is CAWSVWLGIEQFF. In DNA form, the CDR3 reads TGTGCCTGGAGTGTTTGGTTAGGGATTGAGCAGTTCTTC.